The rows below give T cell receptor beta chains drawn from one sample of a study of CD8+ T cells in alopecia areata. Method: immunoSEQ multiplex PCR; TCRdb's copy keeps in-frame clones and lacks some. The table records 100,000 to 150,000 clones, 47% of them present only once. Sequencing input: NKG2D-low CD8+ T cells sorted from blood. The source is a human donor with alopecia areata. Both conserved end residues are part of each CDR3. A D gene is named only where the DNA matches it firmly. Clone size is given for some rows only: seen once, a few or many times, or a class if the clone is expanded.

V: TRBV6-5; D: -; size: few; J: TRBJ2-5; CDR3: CASRDWQQETQYF; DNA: TGTGCCAGCAGGGACTGGCAGCAAGAGACCCAGTACTTC
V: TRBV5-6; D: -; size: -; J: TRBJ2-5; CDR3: CASSLGVSIETQYF; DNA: TGTGCCAGCAGCTTGGGGGTATCGATAGAGACCCAGTACTTC
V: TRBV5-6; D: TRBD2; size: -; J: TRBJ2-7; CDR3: CASRGLAYEQYF; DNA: TGTGCCAGTAGGGGACTAGCCTACGAGCAGTACTTC
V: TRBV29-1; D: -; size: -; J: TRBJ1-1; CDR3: CSVEQAGERTEAFF; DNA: TGCAGCGTTGAACAGGCAGGGGAGAGGACTGAAGCTTTCTTT
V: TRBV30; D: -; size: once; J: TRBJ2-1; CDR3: CAWTSGSYNEQFF; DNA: TGTGCCTGGACCAGCGGGTCCTACAATGAGCAGTTCTTC
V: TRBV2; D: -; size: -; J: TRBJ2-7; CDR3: CASSLIDGAGTYEQYF; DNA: TGTGCCAGCAGCCTAATCGACGGGGCAGGGACCTACGAGCAGTACTTC
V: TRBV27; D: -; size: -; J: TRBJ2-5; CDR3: CASRGTAGESQYF; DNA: TGTGCCAGCAGGGGTACGGCAGGCGAGAGCCAGTACTTC
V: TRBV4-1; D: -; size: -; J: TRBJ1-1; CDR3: CASSREDISFEAFF; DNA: TGCGCCAGCAGCCGGGAAGATATTTCCTTTGAAGCTTTCTTT
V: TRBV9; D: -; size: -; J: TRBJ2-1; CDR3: CASSVKPNEQFF; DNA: TGTGCCAGCAGCGTGAAGCCGAATGAGCAGTTCTTC
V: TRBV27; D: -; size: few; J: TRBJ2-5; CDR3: CASSSLRGMTQYF; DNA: TGTGCCAGCAGCAGTCTCAGGGGTATGACCCAGTACTTC
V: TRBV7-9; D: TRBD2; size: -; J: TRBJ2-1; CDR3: CASSFTTSGSSYNEQFF; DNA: TGTGCCAGCAGTTTCACAACTAGCGGGAGTTCCTACAATGAGCAGTTCTTC
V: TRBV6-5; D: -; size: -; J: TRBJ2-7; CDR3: CASSYGTEGEQYF; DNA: TGTGCCAGCAGTTACGGGACTGAAGGCGAGCAGTACTTC
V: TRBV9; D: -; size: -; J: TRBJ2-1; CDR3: CASSDGASYNGQFF; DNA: TGTGCCAGCAGCGACGGGGCCTCCTACAATGGGCAGTTCTTC
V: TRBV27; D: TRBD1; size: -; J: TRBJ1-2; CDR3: CASSSGGASGYTF; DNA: TGTGCCAGCAGCTCAGGGGGCGCGAGTGGCTACACCTTC
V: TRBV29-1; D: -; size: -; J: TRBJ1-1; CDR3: CSVGLGGEAFF; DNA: TGCAGCGTAGGACTGGGCGGTGAGGCTTTCTTT
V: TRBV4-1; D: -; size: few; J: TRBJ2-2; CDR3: CASSLVGTGELFF; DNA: TGCGCCAGCAGCCTCGTGGGGACCGGGGAGCTGTTTTTT
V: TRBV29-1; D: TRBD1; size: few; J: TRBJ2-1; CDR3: CSVGGTGGWNEQFF; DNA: TGCAGCGTTGGAGGGACAGGGGGTTGGAATGAGCAGTTCTTC
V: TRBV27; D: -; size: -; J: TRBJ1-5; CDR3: CASGKPQHF; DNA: TGTGCCAGTGGTAAGCCCCAGCATTTT
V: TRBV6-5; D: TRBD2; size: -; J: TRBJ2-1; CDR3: CASSTGTSRNEQFF; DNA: TGTGCCAGCAGCACCGGGACTAGTCGTAATGAGCAGTTCTTC
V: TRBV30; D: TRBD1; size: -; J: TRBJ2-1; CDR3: CAWKVQGVYNEQFF; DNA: TGTGCCTGGAAGGTACAGGGGGTCTACAATGAGCAGTTCTTC
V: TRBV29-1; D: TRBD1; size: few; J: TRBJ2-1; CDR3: CSVAGQGTYEQFF; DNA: TGCAGCGTTGCGGGACAGGGGACGTATGAGCAGTTCTTC
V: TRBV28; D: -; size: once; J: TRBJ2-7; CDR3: CASSFRDEQYF; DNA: TGTGCCAGCAGTTTTAGAGACGAGCAGTACTTC
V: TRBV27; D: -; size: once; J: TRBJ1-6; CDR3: CASSGRQKPLHF; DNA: TGTGCCAGCAGTGGCAGGCAAAAGCCCCTCCACTTT
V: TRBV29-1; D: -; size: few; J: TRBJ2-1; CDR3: CSVVGQNEQFF; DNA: TGCAGCGTTGTTGGGCAAAATGAGCAGTTCTTC
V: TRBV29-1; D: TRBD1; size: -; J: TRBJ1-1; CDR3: CSTMGQANFEAFF; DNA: TGCAGCACTATGGGACAGGCGAACTTTGAAGCTTTCTTT
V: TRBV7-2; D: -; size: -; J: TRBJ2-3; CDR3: CASSLATASTDTQYF; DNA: TGTGCCAGCAGCTTAGCCACAGCCTCCACAGATACGCAGTATTTT
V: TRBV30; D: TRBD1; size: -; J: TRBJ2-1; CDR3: CAWSLPPGQGPPFSYNEQFF; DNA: TGTGCCTGGTCCCTACCACCGGGACAGGGGCCACCCTTTTCCTACAATGAGCAGTTCTTC
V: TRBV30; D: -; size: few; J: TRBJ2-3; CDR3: CAWIRGPSTDTQYF; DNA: TGTGCCTGGATCAGGGGTCCGTCCACAGATACGCAGTATTTT
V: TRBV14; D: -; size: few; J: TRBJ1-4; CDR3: CASRVSTNEKLFF; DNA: TGTGCCAGCAGGGTTTCAACTAATGAAAAACTGTTTTTT
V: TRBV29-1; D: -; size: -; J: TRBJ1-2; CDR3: CSVGQARGYYGYTF; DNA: TGCAGCGTGGGTCAAGCCAGGGGCTACTATGGCTACACCTTC
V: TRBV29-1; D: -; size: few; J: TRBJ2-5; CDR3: CSVGVPSETQYF; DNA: TGCAGCGTTGGTGTGCCTTCGGAGACCCAGTACTTC
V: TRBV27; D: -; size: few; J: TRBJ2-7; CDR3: CASTVTWYEQYF; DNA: TGTGCCAGCACCGTAACATGGTACGAGCAGTACTTC
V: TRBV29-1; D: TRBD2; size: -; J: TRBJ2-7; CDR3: CSVEAVSGTSINEQYF; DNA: TGCAGCGTTGAAGCGGTGTCAGGGACTAGCATCAACGAGCAGTACTTC
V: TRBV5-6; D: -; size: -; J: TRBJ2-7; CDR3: CASSGRAESYEQYF; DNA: TGTGCCAGCAGCGGGCGAGCGGAATCCTACGAGCAGTACTTC
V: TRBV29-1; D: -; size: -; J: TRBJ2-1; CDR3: CSSRRVSMHEQFF; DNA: TGCAGCTCTAGGAGGGTCAGCATGCATGAGCAGTTCTTC
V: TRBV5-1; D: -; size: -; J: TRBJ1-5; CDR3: CASSLYAADGNQPQHF; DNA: TGCGCCAGCAGCTTGTACGCAGCGGATGGCAATCAGCCCCAGCATTTT
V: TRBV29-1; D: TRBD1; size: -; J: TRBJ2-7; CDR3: CSAGGQGYYEQYF; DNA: TGCAGCGCTGGAGGACAGGGGTACTACGAGCAGTACTTC
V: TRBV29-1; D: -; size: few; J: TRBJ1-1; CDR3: CSVGPGRMNTEAFF; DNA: TGCAGCGTTGGACCGGGACGCATGAACACTGAAGCTTTCTTT
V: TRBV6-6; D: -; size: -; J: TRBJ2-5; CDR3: CASSAGYQETQYF; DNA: TGTGCCAGCTCCGCAGGGTACCAAGAGACCCAGTACTTC
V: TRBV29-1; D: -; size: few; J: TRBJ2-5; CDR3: CSVGGGDGETQYF; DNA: TGCAGCGTTGGAGGGGGGGACGGAGAGACCCAGTACTTC
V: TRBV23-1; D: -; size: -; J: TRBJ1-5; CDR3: CAIFLRRAGNQPQHF; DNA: TGCGCCATCTTTCTCCGCCGGGCAGGCAATCAGCCCCAGCATTTT
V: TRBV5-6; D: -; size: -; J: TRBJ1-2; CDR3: CASSFSDGYTF; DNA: TGTGCCAGCAGCTTTTCAGATGGCTACACCTTC
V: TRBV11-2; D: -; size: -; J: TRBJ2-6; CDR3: CASDPGANVLTF; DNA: TGTGCCAGTGATCCTGGGGCCAACGTCCTGACTTTC
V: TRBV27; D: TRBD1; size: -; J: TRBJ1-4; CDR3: CASSPGQGFEKLFF; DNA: TGTGCCAGCAGTCCGGGACAGGGGTTTGAAAAACTGTTTTTT
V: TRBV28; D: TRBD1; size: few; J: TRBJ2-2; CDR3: CASSFPRTGSNTGELFF; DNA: TGTGCCAGCAGTTTCCCTCGGACAGGCTCGAACACCGGGGAGCTGTTTTTT
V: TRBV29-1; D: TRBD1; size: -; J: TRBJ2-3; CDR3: CSVHLTGETDTQYF; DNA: TGCAGCGTTCACCTGACAGGGGAGACAGATACGCAGTATTTT
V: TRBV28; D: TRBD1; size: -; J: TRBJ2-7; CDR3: CAASPGQGTEQYF; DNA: TGTGCCGCGTCGCCGGGACAGGGCACCGAGCAGTACTTC
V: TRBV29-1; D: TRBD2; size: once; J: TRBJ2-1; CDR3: CSVLAGETYNEQFF; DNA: TGCAGCGTCCTAGCGGGGGAGACCTACAATGAGCAGTTCTTC
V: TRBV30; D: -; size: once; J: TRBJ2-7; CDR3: CAWSGYNSYEQYF; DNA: TGTGCCTGGAGTGGTTACAACTCCTACGAGCAGTACTTC
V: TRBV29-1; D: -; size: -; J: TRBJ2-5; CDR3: CSVRQGGSGTETQYF; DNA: TGCAGCGTACGACAGGGAGGAAGCGGGACAGAGACCCAGTACTTC
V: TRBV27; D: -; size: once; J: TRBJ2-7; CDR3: CASSLAGHLYEQYF; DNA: TGTGCCAGCAGTTTGGCGGGACACCTCTACGAGCAGTACTTC
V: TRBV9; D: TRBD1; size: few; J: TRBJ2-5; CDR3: CASSVGTGDETQYF; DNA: TGTGCCAGCAGCGTGGGGACAGGGGACGAGACCCAGTACTTC
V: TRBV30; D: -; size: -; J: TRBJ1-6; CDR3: CAWSVLNSPLHF; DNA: TGTGCCTGGAGTGTACTGAATTCACCCCTCCACTTT
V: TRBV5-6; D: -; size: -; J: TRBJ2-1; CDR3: CASSLGVSSYNEQFF; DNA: TGTGCCAGCAGCTTGGGAGTGAGCTCCTACAATGAGCAGTTCTTC
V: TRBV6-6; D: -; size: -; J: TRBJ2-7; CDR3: CASTWANSVEQYF; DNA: TGTGCCAGCACTTGGGCCAACTCGGTCGAGCAGTACTTC
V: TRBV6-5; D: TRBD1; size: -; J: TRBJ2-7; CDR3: CASSAGQGATYEQYF; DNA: TGTGCCAGCAGTGCGGGACAGGGAGCAACCTACGAGCAGTACTTC
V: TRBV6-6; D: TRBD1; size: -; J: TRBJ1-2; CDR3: CASTTGGHGYTF; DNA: TGTGCCAGCACCACAGGGGGTCATGGCTACACCTTC
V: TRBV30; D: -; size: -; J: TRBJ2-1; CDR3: CAWHFAGRGLF; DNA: TGTGCCTGGCACTTCGCCGGGCGGGGACTCTTC
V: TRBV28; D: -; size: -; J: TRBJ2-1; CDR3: CASSFEGTDEQFF; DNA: TGTGCCAGCAGTTTTGAGGGTACAGATGAGCAGTTCTTC
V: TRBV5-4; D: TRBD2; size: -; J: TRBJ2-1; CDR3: CASSSGGPNEQFF; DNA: TGTGCCAGCAGCTCGGGAGGGCCCAATGAGCAGTTCTTC